Below, one T cell receptor (beta chain) is given with its context. This clonotype was seen a few times. This clone's antigen is unknown. One base away there is no much larger clone; base qualities are not given. The sample is drawn from a study of T-cell memory formation after mild COVID-19 (dated by TCRdb to 2020 to 2022). Regarding the study in general: TCR sequence clusters from the two donors were largely donor specific. Two young, previously healthy adult volunteers, one female and one male, were included in the cohort. T-cell clones expanding and contracting after mild COVID-19 in two donors were tracked by longitudinal TCRalpha and TCRbeta repertoire sequencing. Summary of the overall study and its limitations: The study included only a couple of mild cases, and larger cohorts that include severe cases with pre-infection samples were judged to be necessary. Some responding clones were detected in pre-infection memory, which suggested that pre-existing cross-reactive memory T cells had joined the SARS-CoV-2 response. Contracting CD4+ clones were found mainly in CM and EM memory subsets, while CD8+ clones were enriched in EMRA. Balanced CD4/CD8 phenotypes were observed for clones contracting from day 15 to 85, whereas a bias towards CD4+ was observed for a second wave of clones expanding from day 15 to 37. SARS-CoV-2 specificity was not confirmed for the second-wave clones peaking on day 37.

There are 15 amino acids in the CDR3, from cysteine to phenylalanine inclusive. The only DNA kept is the CDR3, 45 bases in frame from the first base. After removal of 1 base from V and 6 bases from J, the junction retains 5 bases not matched to a gene. PBMCs were isolated by Ficoll-Paque density gradient centrifugation. The data were produced on an Illumina NovaSeq 6000. Using 5'RACE with constant-segment primers, TCRalpha and TCRbeta cDNA libraries were constructed, with sample barcodes and unique molecular identifiers added in the process. Trizol reagent was used to extract RNA from every sample. Amplification of the libraries took two PCR steps, and the second step added a second sample barcode plus Illumina TruSeq adapters. The libraries were sequenced on an Illumina NovaSeq using 2 x 150 bp paired-end reads. The study's own analysis went as follows. The reads were demultiplexed and collapsed into UMI-guided consensus sequences using migec v1.2.7. With mixcr v2.1.11, UMI consensuses were aligned to TRA and TRB V and J templates and assembled into clonotypes. A clonotype was counted as expanded or contracted only when both edgeR and NoisET called the clonotype significant, with the noise models trained on biological replicates. For edgeR calls, the thresholds were a false discovery rate-adjusted p below 0.01 and a log2 fold-change of 1. PCA with hierarchical clustering of max-normalized trajectories of the 1000 most abundant clonotypes was used as exploratory dynamics analysis. Separately sequenced CD4+ and CD8+ repertoires were used to assign the CD4 or CD8 phenotype of responding clones. In TCRdb, the public reads were trimmed at Q25 with fastp and aligned with MiXCR, with productive beta chains retained. Every distinct CDR3 protein forms one entry, paired with its most common genes and DNA. TCRdb assigned the V and J calls; the authors' analysis was not used. The sample table contains under 700,000 distinct CDR3 sequences; only one count was recorded for about a fifth of them. The ten largest clonotypes hold around 13% of the sample.

The material sequenced was PBMCs or a T cell subset sorted from them (not recorded which). The sequence came from an adult woman who had mild COVID-19 (a few samples of this study predate the infection). The sample titles of this study are shuffled in the database, so cell type and time point are left out; the donor was told from shared clones. The sequence joins TRBV12-3 or TRBV12-4 to TRBJ2-1; TRBD1 aligns with 8 central bases. CDR3 protein: CASSLETTGVNEQFF. The nucleotide sequence reads as follows: TGTGCCAGCAGTTTAGAAACGACAGGGGTCAATGAGCAGTTCTTC.